The 19 T cell receptor beta chains listed next were all sequenced from one sample in a study of T-cell reconstitution after alpha-beta-depleted transplantation in children. The TCRbeta library was prepared with unique molecular identifiers. TCRdb analysed the PCR reads with MiXCR anew, one entry per CDR3 protein. Found here are some 830,000 distinct CDR3 sequences, 15% to 20% of them singletons; the top ten hold around 5.3%. The starting material was PBMCs, mostly from graft donor cells, obtained 360 days after TCRalphabeta/CD19-depleted stem cell transplant. The receptors come from a male patient aged 5 to 17 who had a stem cell transplant for acute lymphoblastic leukemia, so the T cells may come from the graft donor.

J is TRBJ1-3 and V is TRBV5-1; D unresolved. CDR1 SGHRS and CDR2 YFSETQ come from the germline V gene. The CDR3 is made up of 16 amino acids. The germline V and J ends were trimmed by 0 bases and 4 bases, with 14 bases remaining between them. The CDR3 loop is CASSLAQAIPGNTIYF. DNA of the CDR3: TGCGCCAGCAGCTTGGCCCAGGCGATCCCGGGAAACACCATATATTTT.

This sequence joins TRBV24-1 and TRBJ2-1, with 8 nucleotides matching TRBD2. The CDR3 consists of 15 residues. The junction had 11 bases not matched to a gene; V was cut back by 9 bases and J by 5 bases. The V gene's germline CDR1 is KGHDR and CDR2 SFDVKD. The CDR3 nucleotides are TGTGCCACCTCAATGAATAGCGGGAAGGACAATGAGCAGTTCTTC. Its protein product is CATSMNSGKDNEQFF.

This clonotype occurred many times. The chain recombines TRBV15 with TRBJ2-1; 8 bases are a match to TRBD2. This CDR3 spans 14 amino acids. Germline values: CDR1 LNHNV, CDR2 YYDKDF (reference sequence). The V segment lost 7 bases and the J segment 1 base; nucleotides outside the gene matches: 3. CDR3 DNA sequence: TGTGCCACCAAACGGGAGGGGTCCTACAATGAGCAGTTCTTC. This gives the protein CATKREGSYNEQFF.

As for this clonotype: The junction and the germline gene differ at one end; a read error may be behind it. The rearrangement links TRBV19 to TRBJ2-1, with D unresolved. Germline V lookup: CDR1 LNHDA, CDR2 SQIVND (reference sequence). The length of the CDR3 is 13 residues. CDR3 amino acids: CASRIGEGNEQFF. CDR3 sequence (DNA): TGTGCCAGTAGAATAGGCGAAGGCAATGAGCAGTTCTTC.

This clonotype has just a few counts. The V and J genes are TRBV29-1 and TRBJ2-2; 13 positions match TRBD2. Losses at the gene ends were 6 bases for V and 9 bases for J; bases not matched to a gene: 10. The CDR3 extends over 15 amino acids. Per germline, CDR1 SQVTM and CDR2 ANQGSEA. CDR3: CSVLTSGREGRELFF. In DNA, the CDR3 is TGCAGCGTCCTTACTAGCGGGAGGGAAGGCAGGGAGCTGTTTTTT.

The chain is built from TRBV12-3 or TRBV12-4 and TRBJ2-1; 11 bases are shared with TRBD2. With V trimmed by 5 bases and J by 9 bases, 6 bases remained unmatched. The CDR3 is 14 amino acids. The CDR3 spells CASSRLAGHGEQFF. CDR3 bases: TGTGCCAGCAGTCGACTAGCGGGACATGGTGAGCAGTTCTTC.

This clonotype was detected ten times or more. The V call is TRBV18, the J call TRBJ2-1; 11 bases are a match to TRBD1. J was trimmed by 10 bases and V by 6 bases; bases with no gene match: 8. Germline loops: CDR1 KGHSH, CDR2 LQKENI. The CDR3 contains 14 residues. The CDR3 region is CASSWTGGFGEQFF. The CDR3 DNA reads as TGTGCCAGCTCTTGGACAGGGGGCTTCGGAGAGCAGTTCTTC.

The CDR3, as DNA: TGTGCCAGCAGCTTAGAGTCGGGGAAAAAACTGTTTTTT. Protein product: CASSLESGKKLFF. The V and J genes are TRBV7-9 and TRBJ1-4, with D unclear. V was clipped by 1 base and J by 9 bases, with 9 bases between them. CDR1 is SEHNR and CDR2 is FQNEAQ in the germline V gene (reference sequence). The CDR3 runs 13 residues.

The table lists this clonotype with many counts. The V call is TRBV6-5, the J call TRBJ2-7; either TRBD1 or TRBD2 may fit D (5 bases each). Germline CDR1 and CDR2: MNHEY and SVGAGI. V lost 4 bases and J 3 bases, leaving 10 bases between the germline ends. The CDR3 contains 13 residues. CDR3 sequence reads: CASSSRDHYEQYF. In DNA, the CDR3 is TGTGCCAGCAGTTCCCGGGACCACTACGAGCAGTACTTC.

This clonotype turned up a few times. The rearrangement links TRBV4-1 to TRBJ1-1; 10 nucleotides line up with TRBD1. The CDR3 is 17 residues long. Trimming took 0 bases from V and 4 from J; bases not matched to a gene: 8. Germline assignment: CDR1 MGHRA and CDR2 YSYEKL. CDR3 in DNA: TGCGCCAGCAGCCAAGATAGGGGACAGGGGAGGGTCACTGAAGCTTTCTTT. It codes for CASSQDRGQGRVTEAFF.

This clonotype was observed a few times. V is TRBV28 and J is TRBJ2-3; 9 nucleotides agree with TRBD1. The germline CDR1 and CDR2 sequences are MDHEN and SYDVKM. Germline trimming cut 3 bases from V and 2 bases from J; bases unmatched to any gene: 3. CDR3 length equals 15 residues. DNA for the CDR3: TGTGCCAGCAGTTTCCGGGACAGGGTCACAGATACGCAGTATTTT. The encoded protein is CASSFRDRVTDTQYF.

The table lists this clonotype with a few counts. The rearrangement links TRBV30 to TRBJ2-5; unclear D gene. With 0 bases removed from V and 0 bases from J, the gap between germline ends came to 11 bases. Germline V gives CDR1 GTSNPN, CDR2 SVGIG (reference sequence). The CDR3 is 15 amino acids. CDR3 in DNA: TGTGCCTGGAGTGTACCCAGCCAGTACCAAGAGACCCAGTACTTC. Amino acid sequence: CAWSVPSQYQETQYF.

There are many counts of this clonotype. CDR3 nucleotide sequence: TGCGCCAGCAGCCACGACTCCATCGGGGAGCAGTTCTTC. This codes for CASSHDSIGEQFF. This chain joins TRBV5-1 and TRBJ2-1; D remains ambiguous. The germline gives CDR1 SGHRS, CDR2 YFSETQ. V lost 4 bases and J lost 10, with 15 bases in between. There are 13 residues in the CDR3. The full variable domain, its missing parts supplied by reference TRBV5-1 and TRBJ2-1, is KAGVTQTPRYLIKTRGQQVTLSCSPISGHRSVSWYQQTPGQGLQFLFEYFSETQRNKGNFPGRFSGRQFSNSRSEMNVSTLELGDSALYLCASSHDSIGEQFFGPGTRLTVL.

The chain is built from TRBV6-5 and TRBJ2-3; 11 bases are shared with TRBD2. The CDR3 totals 16 residues. CDR1 is MNHEY, CDR2 SVGAGI, per germline. Unmatched junction bases numbered 4, after V lost 1 base and J lost 4 bases. The CDR3 spells CASSYLLAGGADTQYF. CDR3 DNA sequence: TGTGCCAGCAGTTACTTGTTAGCGGGGGGGGCAGATACGCAGTATTTT.

The genes are TRBV24-1 and TRBJ2-5, with a tentative D call TRBD1 (6 bases). In germline, CDR1 is KGHDR, CDR2 SFDVKD. The CDR3 length is 15 residues. Trimming took off 5 bases at V and 3 bases at J, with 15 bases between the two ends. The CDR3 bases are TGTGCCACCAGTGCAGGGGCGGGCTGGAAAGAGACCCAGTACTTC. Its protein is CATSAGAGWKETQYF.

This clonotype was seen only a few times. The chain links TRBV5-6 to TRBJ2-3, with TRBD2 identical over 15 bases. The V and J ends lost 4 bases and 7 bases, in that order; junction bases with no gene match: 7. The CDR3 sequence is 16 residues long. From germline, CDR1 is SGHDT and CDR2 YYEEEE. The CDR3 bases are TGTGCCAGCAGCATCCGGACTAGCGGGAGGGGCTATACGCAGTATTTT. Translating gives CASSIRTSGRGYTQYF. Full variable domain (outside the CDR3, taken from reference TRBV5-6 and TRBJ2-3): DAGVTQSPTHLIKTRGQQVTLRCSPKSGHDTVSWYQQALGQGPQFIFQYYEEEERQRGNFPDRFSGHQFPNYSSELNVNALLLGDSALYLCASSIRTSGRGYTQYFGPGTRLTVL.

The rearrangement joins TRBV7-2 to TRBJ2-5; 7 bases agree with TRBD2. Per germline, CDR1 SGHTA and CDR2 FQGNSA. Unmatched junction bases numbered 3, after V lost 0 bases and J lost 2 bases. This CDR3 spans 15 amino acids. The CDR3 spells CASSLAGLVQETQYF. As DNA, the CDR3 is TGTGCCAGCAGCTTAGCTGGACTAGTGCAAGAGACCCAGTACTTC.

This clonotype was counted a few times. The chain carries TRBV5-6 and TRBJ1-3; D uncertain. Trimming took off 2 bases at V and 0 bases at J, with 9 bases between the two ends. Germline loops: CDR1 SGHDT, CDR2 YYEEEE. This CDR3 region has 15 residues. The CDR3 sequence: CASSFTPISGNTIYF. The CDR3 DNA reads TGTGCCAGCAGCTTTACCCCGATCTCTGGAAACACCATATATTTT.

The gene calls are TRBV7-9 and TRBJ2-3; a weak D match, TRBD2 (6 bases). The CDR3 has 15 residues. Trimming removed 4 bases from V and 2 bases from J, with 13 bases in between. Per the germline V gene, CDR1 is SEHNR and CDR2 is FQNEAQ (reference sequence). This chain's CDR3 is CASSSPSEVTDTQYF. CDR3 in DNA: TGTGCCAGCAGCTCCCCTAGCGAGGTCACAGATACGCAGTATTTT.